Presented here are 2 T cell receptor beta chains from one specimen sequenced in a study of neoadjuvant nivolumab and ipilimumab in lung cancer. The data were produced by immunoSEQ multiplex PCR, yet TCRdb's version contains in-frame clones alone and is incomplete. Here the sample spans approximately 29,000 clones, 75% to 95% being singletons. The starting material was peripheral blood, obtained after neoadjuvant nivolumab, alone or with ipilimumab, at or shortly before surgery. All receptors come from an adult with non-small cell lung cancer.

The chain combines TRBV14 with TRBJ2-7; 9 bases align to TRBD2. V was pared by 4 bases and J by 5 bases, with 9 bases of the junction left unmatched. The CDR3 is 15 residues long. Germline loops: CDR1 SGHDN, CDR2 FVKESK. The CDR3 coding sequence is TGTGCCAGCAGCCCATTGAGCGGGGGGATCGACGAGCAGTACTTC. It yields the protein CASSPLSGGIDEQYF. The entire variable domain, with the rest obtained from reference TRBV14 and TRBJ2-7, is as follows: EAGVTQFPSHSVIEKGQTVTLRCDPISGHDNLYWYRRVMGKEIKFLLHFVKESKQDESGMPNNRFLAERTGGTYSTLKVQPAELEDSGVYFCASSPLSGGIDEQYFGPGTRLTVT.

The chain is built from TRBV5-6 and TRBJ1-1; D not certain. There are 13 residues in the CDR3. CDR1 SGHDT and CDR2 YYEEEE come from the germline V gene. V lost 1 base and J 4 bases, leaving 8 bases between the germline ends. CDR3 protein: CASSLSRFTEAFF. The CDR3, as DNA: TGTGCCAGCAGCTTGAGTCGGTTCACTGAAGCTTTCTTT. The variable domain in full, with the rest retrieved from reference TRBV5-6 and TRBJ1-1, is DAGVTQSPTHLIKTRGQQVTLRCSPKSGHDTVSWYQQALGQGPQFIFQYYEEEERQRGNFPDRFSGHQFPNYSSELNVNALLLGDSALYLCASSLSRFTEAFFGQGTRLTVV.